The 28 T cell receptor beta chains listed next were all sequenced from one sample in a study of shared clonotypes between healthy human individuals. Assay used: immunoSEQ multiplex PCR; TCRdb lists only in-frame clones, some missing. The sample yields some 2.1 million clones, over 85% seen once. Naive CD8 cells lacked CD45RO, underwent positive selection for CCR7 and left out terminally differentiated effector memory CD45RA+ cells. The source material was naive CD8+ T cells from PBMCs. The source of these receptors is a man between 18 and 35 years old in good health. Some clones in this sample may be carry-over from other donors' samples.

CDR3 loop: CSVVTEDTQYF. CDR3 coding DNA: TGCAGCGTTGTGACAGAGGATACGCAGTATTTT. V and J are TRBV29-1 and TRBJ2-3, with D perhaps matching TRBD1 (5 bases). CDR1 and CDR2 from the germline V gene are SQVTM and ANQGSEA. Trimming removed 4 bases from V and 6 bases from J, with 8 bases in between. CDR3 length: 11 amino acids.

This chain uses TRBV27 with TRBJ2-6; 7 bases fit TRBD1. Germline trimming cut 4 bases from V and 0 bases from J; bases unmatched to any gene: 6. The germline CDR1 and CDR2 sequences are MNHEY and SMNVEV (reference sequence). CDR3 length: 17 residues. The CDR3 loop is CASSSTGLISGANVLTF. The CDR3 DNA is TGTGCCAGCAGTTCGACAGGGTTAATCTCTGGGGCCAACGTCCTGACTTTC.

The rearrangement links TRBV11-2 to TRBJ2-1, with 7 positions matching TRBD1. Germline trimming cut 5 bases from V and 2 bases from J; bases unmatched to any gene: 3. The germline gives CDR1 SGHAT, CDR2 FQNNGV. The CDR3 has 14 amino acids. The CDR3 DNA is TGTGCCAGCAGCCCCGACAGGGCCTACAATGAGCAGTTCTTC. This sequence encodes CASSPDRAYNEQFF.

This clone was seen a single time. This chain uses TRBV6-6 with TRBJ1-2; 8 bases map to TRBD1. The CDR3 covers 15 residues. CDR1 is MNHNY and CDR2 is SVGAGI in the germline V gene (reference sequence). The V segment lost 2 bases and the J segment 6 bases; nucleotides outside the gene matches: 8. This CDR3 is CASSYVQGAVDGYTF. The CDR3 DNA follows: TGTGCCAGCAGTTACGTTCAGGGGGCGGTCGATGGCTACACCTTC.

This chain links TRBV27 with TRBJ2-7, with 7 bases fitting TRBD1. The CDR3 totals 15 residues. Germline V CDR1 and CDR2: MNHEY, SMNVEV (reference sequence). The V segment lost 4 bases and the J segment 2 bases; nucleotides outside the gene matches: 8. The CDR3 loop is CASSSNRDRAYEQYF. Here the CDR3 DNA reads TGTGCCAGCAGTTCAAACCGGGACAGAGCCTACGAGCAGTACTTC.

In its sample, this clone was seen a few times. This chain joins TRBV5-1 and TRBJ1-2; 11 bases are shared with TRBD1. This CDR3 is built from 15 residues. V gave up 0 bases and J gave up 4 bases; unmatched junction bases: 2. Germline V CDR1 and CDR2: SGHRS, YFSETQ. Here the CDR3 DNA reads TGCGCCAGCAGCTTGGTGGGACAGGGGGGCTATGGCTACACCTTC. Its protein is CASSLVGQGGYGYTF.

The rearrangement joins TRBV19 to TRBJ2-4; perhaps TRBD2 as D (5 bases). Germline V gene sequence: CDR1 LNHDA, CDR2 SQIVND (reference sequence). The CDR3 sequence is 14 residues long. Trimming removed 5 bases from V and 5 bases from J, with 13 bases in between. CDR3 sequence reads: CASSRGGWENIQYF. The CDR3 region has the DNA TGTGCCAGTAGTCGCGGCGGGTGGGAAAACATTCAGTACTTC.

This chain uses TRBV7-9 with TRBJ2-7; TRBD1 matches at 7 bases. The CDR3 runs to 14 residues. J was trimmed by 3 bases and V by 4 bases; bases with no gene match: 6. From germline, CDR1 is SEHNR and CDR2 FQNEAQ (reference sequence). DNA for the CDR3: TGTGCCAGCAGCTCCACAGGGGTGGGCTACGAGCAGTACTTC. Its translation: CASSSTGVGYEQYF.

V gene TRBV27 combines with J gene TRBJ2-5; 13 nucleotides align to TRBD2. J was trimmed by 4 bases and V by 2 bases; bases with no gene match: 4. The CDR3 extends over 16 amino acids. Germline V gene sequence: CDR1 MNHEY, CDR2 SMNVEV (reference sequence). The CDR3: CASSLILAGGPETQYF. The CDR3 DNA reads TGTGCCAGCAGTTTAATACTAGCGGGAGGGCCAGAGACCCAGTACTTC.

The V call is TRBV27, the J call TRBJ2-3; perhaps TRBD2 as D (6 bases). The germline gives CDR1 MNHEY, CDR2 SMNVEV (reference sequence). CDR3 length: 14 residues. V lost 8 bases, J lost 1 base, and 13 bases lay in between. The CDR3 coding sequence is TGTGCCAGCGGGTGGAGGGCGGGCACAGATACGCAGTATTTT. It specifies CASGWRAGTDTQYF.

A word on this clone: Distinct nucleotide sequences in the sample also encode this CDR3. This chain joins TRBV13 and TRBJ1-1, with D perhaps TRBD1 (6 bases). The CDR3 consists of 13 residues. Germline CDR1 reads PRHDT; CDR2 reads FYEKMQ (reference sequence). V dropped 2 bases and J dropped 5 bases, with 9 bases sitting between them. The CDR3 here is CASSLTGRTEAFF. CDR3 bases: TGTGCCAGCAGCTTAACAGGGAGAACTGAAGCTTTCTTT.

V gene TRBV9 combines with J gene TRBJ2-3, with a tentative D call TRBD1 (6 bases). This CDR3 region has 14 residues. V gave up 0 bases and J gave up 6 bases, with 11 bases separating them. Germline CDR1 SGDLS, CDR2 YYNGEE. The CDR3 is CASSVEGGGDTQYF. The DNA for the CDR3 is TGTGCCAGCAGCGTAGAAGGGGGTGGGGATACGCAGTATTTT.

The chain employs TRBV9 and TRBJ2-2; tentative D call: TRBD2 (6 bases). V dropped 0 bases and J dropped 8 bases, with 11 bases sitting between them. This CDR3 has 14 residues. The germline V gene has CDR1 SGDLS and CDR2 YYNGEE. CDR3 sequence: CASSVVGGMGELFF. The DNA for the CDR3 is TGTGCCAGCAGCGTAGTCGGAGGGATGGGGGAGCTGTTTTTT.

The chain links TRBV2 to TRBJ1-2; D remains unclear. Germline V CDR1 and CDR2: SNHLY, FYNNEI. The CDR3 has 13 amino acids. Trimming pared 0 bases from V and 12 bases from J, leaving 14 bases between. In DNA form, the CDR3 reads TGTGCCAGCAGTGAAGCTTACAGATCGCGCCACACCTTC. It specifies CASSEAYRSRHTF.

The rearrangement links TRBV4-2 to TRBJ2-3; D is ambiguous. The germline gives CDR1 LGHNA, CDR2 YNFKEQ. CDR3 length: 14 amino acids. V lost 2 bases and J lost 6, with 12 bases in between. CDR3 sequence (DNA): TGTGCCAGCAGCCAACGCGTCGGGTGGGATACGCAGTATTTT. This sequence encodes CASSQRVGWDTQYF.

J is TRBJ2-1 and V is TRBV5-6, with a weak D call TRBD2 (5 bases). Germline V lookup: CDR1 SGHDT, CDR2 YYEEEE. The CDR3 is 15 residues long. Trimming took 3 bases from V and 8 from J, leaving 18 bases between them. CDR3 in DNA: TGTGCCAGCAGCTGGGGAGAATATACCATCGATGAGCAGTTCTTC. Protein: CASSWGEYTIDEQFF.

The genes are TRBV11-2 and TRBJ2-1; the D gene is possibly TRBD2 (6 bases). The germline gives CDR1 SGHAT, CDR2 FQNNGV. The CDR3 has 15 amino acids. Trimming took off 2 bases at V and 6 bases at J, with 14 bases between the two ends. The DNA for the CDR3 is TGTGCCAGCAGCTTATATGGGGAGGCCCCCAATGAGCAGTTCTTC. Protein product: CASSLYGEAPNEQFF. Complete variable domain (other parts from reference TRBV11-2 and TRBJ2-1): EAGVAQSPRYKIIEKRQSVAFWCNPISGHATLYWYQQILGQGPKLLIQFQNNGVVDDSQLPKDRFSAERLKGVDSTLKIQPAKLEDSAVYLCASSLYGEAPNEQFFGPGTRLTVL.

CDR3 residues: CSVQGQGGTEAFF. The CDR3 coding sequence is TGCAGCGTTCAGGGACAGGGAGGGACTGAAGCTTTCTTT. The chain is built from TRBV29-1 and TRBJ1-1, with 9 positions matching TRBD1. V trimming: 5 bases; J trimming: 5 bases; junction bases outside the gene matches: 6. The V gene's germline CDR1 is SQVTM and CDR2 ANQGSEA. The CDR3 contains 13 residues.

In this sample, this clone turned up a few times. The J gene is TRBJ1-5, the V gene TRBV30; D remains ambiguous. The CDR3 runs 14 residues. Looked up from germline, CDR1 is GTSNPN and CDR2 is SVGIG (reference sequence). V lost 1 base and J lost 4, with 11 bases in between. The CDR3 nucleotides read TGTGCCTGGAGTGACGGGGTAGATAATCAGCCCCAGCATTTT. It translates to CAWSDGVDNQPQHF.

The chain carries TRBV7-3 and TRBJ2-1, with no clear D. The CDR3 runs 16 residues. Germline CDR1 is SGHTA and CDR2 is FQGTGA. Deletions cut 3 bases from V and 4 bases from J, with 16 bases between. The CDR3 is CASSLVRIGRYNEQFF. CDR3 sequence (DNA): TGTGCCAGCAGCTTGGTCAGGATAGGTCGTTACAATGAGCAGTTCTTC.

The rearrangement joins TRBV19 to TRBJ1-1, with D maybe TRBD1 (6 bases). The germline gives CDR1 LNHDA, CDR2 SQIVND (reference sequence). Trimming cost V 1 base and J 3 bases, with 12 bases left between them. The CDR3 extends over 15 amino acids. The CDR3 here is CASSIVSGGDTEAFF. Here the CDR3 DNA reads TGTGCCAGTAGTATAGTCAGCGGGGGCGACACTGAAGCTTTCTTT.

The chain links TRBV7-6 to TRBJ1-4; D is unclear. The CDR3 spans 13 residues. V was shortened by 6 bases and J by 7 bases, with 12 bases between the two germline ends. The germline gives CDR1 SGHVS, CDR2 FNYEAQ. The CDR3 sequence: CASSPRAIEKLFF. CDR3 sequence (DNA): TGTGCCAGCAGTCCGCGGGCAATTGAAAAACTGTTTTTT.

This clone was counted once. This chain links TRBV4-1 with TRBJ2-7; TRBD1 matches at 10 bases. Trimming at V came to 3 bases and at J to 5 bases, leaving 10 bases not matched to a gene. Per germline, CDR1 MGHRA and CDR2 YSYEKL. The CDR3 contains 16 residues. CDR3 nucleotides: TGCGCCAGCAGCCACCCCGGAGGACAGGGGGGCGACGAGCAGTACTTC. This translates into CASSHPGGQGGDEQYF.

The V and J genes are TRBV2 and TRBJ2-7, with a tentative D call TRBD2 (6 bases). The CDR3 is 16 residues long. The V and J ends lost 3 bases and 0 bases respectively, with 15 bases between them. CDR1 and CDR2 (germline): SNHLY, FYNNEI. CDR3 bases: TGTGCCAGCAGTGACCCTTCGGGGGAGAGCTCCTACGAGCAGTACTTC. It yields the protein CASSDPSGESSYEQYF.

The CDR3 nucleotides read TGCAGCGTTGAAGATCAAGCCCACTCCCGGGCCAAAAACATTCAGTACTTC. It translates to CSVEDQAHSRAKNIQYF. The chain couples TRBV29-1 to TRBJ2-4; D is ambiguous. This CDR3 comprises 17 residues. Germline-derived CDR1 and CDR2 are SQVTM and ANQGSEA. Trimming removed 0 bases at V and 1 base at J, with 16 bases between.

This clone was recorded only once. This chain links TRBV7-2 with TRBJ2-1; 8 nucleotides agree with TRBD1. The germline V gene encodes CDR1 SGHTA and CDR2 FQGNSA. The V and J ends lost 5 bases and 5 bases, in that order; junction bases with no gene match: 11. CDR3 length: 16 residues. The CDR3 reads CASSPHGGTGDNEQFF. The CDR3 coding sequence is TGTGCCAGCAGCCCACATGGGGGGACAGGTGACAATGAGCAGTTCTTC.

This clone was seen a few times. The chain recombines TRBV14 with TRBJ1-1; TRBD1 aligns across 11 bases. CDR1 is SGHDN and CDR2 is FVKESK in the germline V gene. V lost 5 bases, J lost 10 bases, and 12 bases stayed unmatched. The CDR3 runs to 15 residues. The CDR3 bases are TGTGCCAGCAGCGCAAGGGACAGGGGGGCTAATGGAGCTTTCTTT. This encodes CASSARDRGANGAFF.

CDR3 coding DNA: TGTGCCAGCAGCTTAACTAGCGGGAGGTTGGAGACCCAGTACTTC. This gives the protein CASSLTSGRLETQYF. V is TRBV7-9 and J is TRBJ2-5; TRBD2 matches 12 bases. The CDR3 consists of 15 residues. CDR1 SEHNR and CDR2 FQNEAQ come from the germline V gene (reference sequence). V was pared by 2 bases and J by 5 bases, with 3 bases of the junction left unmatched.